Following are 5 T cell receptor beta chains from one sample sequenced in a study of blood T cell repertoires in COVID-19. The protocol was immunoSEQ multiplex PCR, while the TCRdb copy is restricted to in-frame clones and leaves out a portion. This sample carries roughly 200,000 clones, approximately 86% of them seen once, and the ten largest clones take around 4%. Material: PBMCs or T cells enriched from blood (not recorded which). The receptors derive from a woman aged 40 to 50 with acute COVID-19.

The rearrangement uses TRBV30 and TRBJ2-3; TRBD2 agrees at 10 bases. The germline V gene encodes CDR1 GTSNPN and CDR2 SVGIG (reference sequence). V lost 4 bases and J lost 3; bases outside the gene matches: 4. The CDR3 has 14 amino acids. The CDR3: CAWTSGSRTDTQYF. In DNA, the CDR3 is TGTGCCTGGACTAGCGGGAGTCGGACAGATACGCAGTATTTT.

J is TRBJ2-7 and V is TRBV28; 14 nucleotides agree with TRBD2. V gave up 5 bases and J gave up 7 bases; unmatched junction bases: 10. This CDR3 has 16 residues. CDR1 MDHEN and CDR2 SYDVKM come from the germline V gene. The DNA for the CDR3 is TGTGCCAGCAGTCTGACCGGGACTAGCGGGAGTGAAGAGCAGTACTTC. Translating it yields CASSLTGTSGSEEQYF. Full variable domain (outside the CDR3, taken from reference TRBV28 and TRBJ2-7): DVKVTQSSRYLVKRTGEKVFLECVQDMDHENMFWYRQDPGLGLRLIYFSYDVKMKEKGDIPEGYSVSREKKERFSLILESASTNQTSMYLCASSLTGTSGSEEQYFGPGTRLTVT.

The chain recombines TRBV7-6 with TRBJ2-1, with 8 bases lining up with TRBD2. CDR1 is SGHVS, CDR2 FNYEAQ, per germline. V lost 0 bases to trimming and J lost 7 bases; unmatched junction nucleotides: 5. The CDR3 covers 15 residues. The CDR3 DNA reads as TGTGCCAGCAGCTTAGCAGCGGGAGACGGTAATGAGCAGTTCTTC. It codes for CASSLAAGDGNEQFF. The full variable domain, rest sourced from reference TRBV7-6 and TRBJ2-1, is GAGVSQSPRYKVTKRGQDVALRCDPISGHVSLYWYRQALGQGPEFLTYFNYEAQQDKSGLPNDRFSAERPEGSISTLTIQRTEQRDSAMYRCASSLAAGDGNEQFFGPGTRLTVL.

This chain joins TRBV14 and TRBJ2-3; 14 nucleotides line up with TRBD2. The CDR3 has 20 amino acids. Germline V gives CDR1 SGHDN, CDR2 FVKESK. V was clipped by 5 bases and J by 1 base; unmatched bases: 14. CDR3 residues: CASSKTSGRASAGRTDTQYF. CDR3 sequence (DNA): TGTGCCAGCAGCAAGACTAGCGGGAGGGCCAGTGCGGGCCGCACAGATACGCAGTATTTT.

The rearrangement links TRBV6-4 to TRBJ2-2, with a weak D call TRBD1 (6 bases). This CDR3 region has 16 residues. The germline gives CDR1 MRHNA, CDR2 SNTAGT. Between the trimmed V and J ends, which lost 8 bases and 5 bases, there was a span of 21 bases. For the CDR3, the DNA is TGTGCCAGCTCCGCACCCGCCCCAGGGGCGACCGGGGAGCTGTTTTTT. As protein: CASSAPAPGATGELFF.